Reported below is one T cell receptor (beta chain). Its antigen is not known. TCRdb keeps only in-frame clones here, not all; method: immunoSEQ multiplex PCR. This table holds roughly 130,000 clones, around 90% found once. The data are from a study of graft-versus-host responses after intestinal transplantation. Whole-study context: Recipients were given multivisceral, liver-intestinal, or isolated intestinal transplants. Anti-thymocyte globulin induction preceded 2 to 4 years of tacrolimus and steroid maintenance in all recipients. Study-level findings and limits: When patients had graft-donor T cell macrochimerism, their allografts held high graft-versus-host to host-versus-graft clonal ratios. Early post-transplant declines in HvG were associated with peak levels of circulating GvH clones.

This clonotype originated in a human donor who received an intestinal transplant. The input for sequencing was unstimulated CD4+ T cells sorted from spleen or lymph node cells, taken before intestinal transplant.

CDR3 amino acids: CASSWKGGSGANVLTF. The CDR3 coding sequence is TGTGCCAGCAGTTGGAAAGGGGGTTCTGGGGCCAACGTCCTGACTTTC. The chain carries TRBV2 and TRBJ2-6, with D perhaps TRBD1 (6 bases). This CDR3 has 16 amino acids. Trimming pared 5 bases from V and 1 base from J, leaving 12 bases between. CDR1 is SNHLY, CDR2 FYNNEI, per germline.